Shown below are 2 T cell receptor beta chains from a single sample sequenced in a study of identical twins. In TCRdb, the 5' RACE reads were re-called with MiXCR into one record per CDR3 protein. The sample yields roughly 720,000 distinct CDR3 sequences, approximately 18% seen once. These sequences were also reported in another study, on T cells expressing NK-cell markers.

Sequenced material: PBMCs. The receptors here all came from a woman aged 18-35 years in good health.

The CDR3 here is CASKLQGPEAFF. In DNA form, the CDR3 reads TGTGCCAGCAAGTTACAGGGACCTGAAGCTTTCTTT. The chain recombines TRBV2 with TRBJ1-1; tentatively, D is TRBD1 (6 bases). Trimming left V 7 bases short and J 6 bases short, with 12 bases between. This CDR3 contains 12 residues. Germline loops: CDR1 SNHLY, CDR2 FYNNEI.

DNA of the CDR3: TGCGCCAGCAGCCGAGACAGGGACTACAATGAGCAGTTCTTC. This codes for CASSRDRDYNEQFF. The rearrangement links TRBV5-1 to TRBJ2-1, with 7 bases identical to TRBD1. J gave up 3 bases and V 4 bases, and 4 bases lay outside the gene matches. Germline CDR1 and CDR2: SGHRS and YFSETQ. This CDR3 has 14 residues.